A single sample gave rise to the 14 T cell receptor beta chains below, sequenced in a study of cytomegalovirus exposure and HLA in healthy donors. The PCR used 60 Vbeta and 13 Jbeta primers. Method: immunoSEQ multiplex PCR; TCRdb's copy keeps in-frame clones and lacks some. The table records 100,000 to 150,000 clones, around 81% of them present only once. Sample: PBMCs. These receptor sequences come from a woman aged 40 to 55 in good health and CMV-seronegative.

The rearrangement uses TRBV9 and TRBJ2-2; maybe TRBD2 (5 bases). Per the germline V gene, CDR1 is SGDLS and CDR2 is YYNGEE. The germline V and J ends were trimmed by 1 base and 7 bases, with 14 bases remaining between them. The CDR3 has 15 residues. The CDR3 region is CASSVQLGMSGELFF. CDR3 sequence (DNA): TGTGCCAGCAGCGTACAACTCGGGATGAGCGGGGAGCTGTTTTTT.

The CDR3 region has the DNA TGTGCCAGCAGCTTCCCTAGCGGGAGGGCCCGTGTAGCCAAAAACATTCAGTACTTC. As protein: CASSFPSGRARVAKNIQYF. The chain has TRBV7-2 and TRBJ2-4; 12 nucleotides line up with TRBD2. Germline V gene lookup returns CDR1 SGHTA and CDR2 FQGNSA. The CDR3 loop spans 19 amino acids. V lost 3 bases and J lost 0; bases outside the gene matches: 9.

V usage is TRBV18 and J usage is TRBJ2-4, with TRBD1 identical over 11 bases. V shed 3 bases, J shed 6 bases, and the junction held 7 bases outside the gene matches. This CDR3 comprises 16 residues. Looked up from germline, CDR1 is KGHSH and CDR2 is LQKENI. CDR3: CASSPPGQGVGNIQYF. CDR3 nucleotides: TGTGCCAGCTCACCTCCGGGACAGGGGGTCGGAAACATTCAGTACTTC.

The rearrangement joins TRBV5-6 to TRBJ2-7; tentatively, D is TRBD2 (6 bases). The V gene lost 4 bases and the J gene lost 0 bases, with 11 bases spanning the gap. CDR1 is SGHDT, CDR2 YYEEEE, per germline. The CDR3 sequence is 14 residues long. The CDR3 DNA is TGTGCCAGCAGCACCGGACTAAACTCCTACGAGCAGTACTTC. It is translated as CASSTGLNSYEQYF.

CDR3: CASRDRGRNIQYF. Here the CDR3 DNA reads TGTGCCAGCAGAGACAGGGGCAGAAACATTCAGTACTTC. The chain links TRBV6-1 to TRBJ2-4, with 8 bases that match TRBD1. Germline V gene sequence: CDR1 MNHNS, CDR2 SASEGT. With 6 bases clipped from V and 6 bases from J, the junction kept 4 bases outside the gene matches. The CDR3 is 13 residues long.

A single count supports this clone. The chain has TRBV15 and TRBJ1-2; the D gene is possibly TRBD1 (6 bases). Germline-derived CDR1 and CDR2 are LNHNV and YYDKDF (reference sequence). This CDR3 has 14 amino acids. V was clipped by 7 bases and J by 1 base, with 13 bases between them. CDR3 in DNA: TGTGCCACCAAGGCCGGGACACTTAACTATGGCTACACCTTC. Encoded protein: CATKAGTLNYGYTF.

The genes are TRBV10-3 and TRBJ2-1; D is unresolved. The germline CDR1 and CDR2 sequences are ENHRY and SYGVKD. Trimming cost V 0 bases and J 0 bases, with 9 bases left between them. The CDR3 is 16 residues long. Here the CDR3 reads CAISESGPSSYNEQFF. The CDR3 coding sequence is TGTGCCATCAGTGAGTCCGGCCCTAGCTCCTACAATGAGCAGTTCTTC.

The V and J genes are TRBV7-2 and TRBJ2-7; 12 bases line up with TRBD2. The trim removed 3 bases at V and 1 base at J, leaving 7 bases unmatched. CDR3 length equals 17 residues. Germline-derived CDR1 and CDR2 are SGHTA and FQGNSA. Written as DNA, the CDR3 is TGTGCCAGCAGCTTGGATACTAGCGGGAGGTGGTCCTACGAGCAGTACTTC. Protein product: CASSLDTSGRWSYEQYF.

The V call is TRBV4-3, the J call TRBJ2-1; 9 bases are a match to TRBD1. CDR3 size: 14 residues. Trimming took 2 bases from V and 6 from J; bases not matched to a gene: 2. Per germline, CDR1 LGHNA and CDR2 YSLEER. Here the CDR3 DNA reads TGCGCCAGCAGCCAAACACAGGGGGCCAATGAGCAGTTCTTC. It encodes CASSQTQGANEQFF.

About this clone: An end of the junction does not agree with germline; a read error may underlie this. The chain combines TRBV7-9 with TRBJ2-7, with D possibly matching TRBD2 (6 bases). The germline V gene encodes CDR1 SEHNR and CDR2 FQNEAQ (reference sequence). This CDR3 is 12 amino acids long. The CDR3 loop is CSSSYLRGEQYF. CDR3 sequence (DNA): TGTTCCAGCAGCTATCTCCGGGGGGAGCAGTACTTC.

This clone was observed a few times. The chain employs TRBV5-1 and TRBJ2-7, with 12 bases aligning to TRBD2. The CDR3 loop spans 18 amino acids. The germline gives CDR1 SGHRS, CDR2 YFSETQ. Trimming removed 3 bases from V and 2 bases from J; junction bases left unmatched: 12. CDR3 nucleotide sequence: TGCGCCAGCAGCTCCTCCGGACTAGCGGGGTTGCTCCCCTACGAGCAGTACTTC. The encoded protein is CASSSSGLAGLLPYEQYF.

This chain uses TRBV2 with TRBJ2-7; 9 positions match TRBD1. Trimming removed 4 bases from V and 9 bases from J; junction bases left unmatched: 7. CDR1 SNHLY and CDR2 FYNNEI come from the germline V gene. The CDR3 sequence is 13 residues long. The CDR3, as DNA: TGTGCCAGCAGTGTGGGACAGGGCGGGGGGCAGTACTTC. This sequence encodes CASSVGQGGGQYF.

The chain is built from TRBV18 and TRBJ2-4, with TRBD2 as a possible D gene (6 bases). This CDR3 comprises 16 residues. Germline lookup yields CDR1 KGHSH and CDR2 LQKENI. Trimming left V 0 bases short and J 1 base short, with 10 bases between. In DNA form, the CDR3 reads TGTGCCAGCTCACCACCTGAGGGGAGGGCCAAAAACATTCAGTACTTC. Translated, it gives CASSPPEGRAKNIQYF.

V is TRBV5-1 and J is TRBJ2-1; 12 nucleotides align to TRBD2. Losses at the gene ends were 4 bases for V and 7 bases for J; bases not matched to a gene: 6. CDR1 is SGHRS and CDR2 is YFSETQ in the germline V gene. The CDR3 is 15 amino acids. Here the CDR3 DNA reads TGCGCCAGCAGCCCCCTAGCGGGGGGGATAAATGAGCAGTTCTTC. Translation: CASSPLAGGINEQFF.